The entry that follows covers one T cell receptor (beta chain) sequence. The libraries were made with immunoSEQ v3.0 at survey level. Using immunoSEQ multiplex PCR, the repertoire was profiled, and TCRdb retains in-frame clones only, with some absent. Of about 30,000 clones in the sample, roughly 94% were seen once. The V gene's germline CDR1 is LNHDA and CDR2 SQIVND (reference sequence). The CDR3 runs 13 residues. V was clipped by 9 bases and J by 5 bases, with 16 bases between them. These data belong to a study of long-term antiretroviral therapy in people with HIV. Sample: unsorted PBMCs, taken 5 to 5.5 years after starting antiretroviral therapy. V gene TRBV19 combines with J gene TRBJ1-1; D unclear. This TCR derives from a woman between 50 and 59 years old with HIV. The CDR3 bases are TGTGCCAGCGCCTGGACGGAAGCTACTGAAGCTTTCTTT. This codes for CASAWTEATEAFF.